Below, 14 T cell receptor beta chains from the same sample are listed, as sequenced in a study of T cell repertoires in cytomegalovirus infection. TCRdb reprocessed the reads with MiXCR, giving one entry per CDR3 protein. The sample records approximately 500,000 distinct CDR3 sequences, roughly 10% being singletons. The sample taken for sequencing was PBMCs. These receptors all stem from a human donor in good health (CMV status not recorded). Some clones in this sample may be carry-over from other donors' samples.

This clonotype was picked up many times. V is TRBV19 and J is TRBJ1-5, with D uncertain. CDR3 length: 14 amino acids. Germline CDR1 and CDR2: LNHDA and SQIVND (reference sequence). V was cut by 3 bases and J by 3 bases, with 9 bases left in between. CDR3 in DNA: TGTGCCAGTAGTATTGAACAGAACAATCAGCCCCAGCATTTT. Translated: CASSIEQNNQPQHF.

This clonotype was detected many times. The chain uses TRBV6-1 and TRBJ2-3; TRBD2 aligns across 12 bases. Germline values: CDR1 MNHNS, CDR2 SASEGT. V dropped 4 bases and J dropped 3; count of bases not matched to a gene: 2. The CDR3 is made up of 15 amino acids. DNA for the CDR3: TGTGCCAGCAGTGGACTAGCGGGAGAAACAGATACGCAGTATTTT. This sequence encodes CASSGLAGETDTQYF.

This clonotype has a count of ten or more. V is TRBV7-2 and J is TRBJ2-3, with 9 positions matching TRBD2. Trimming cost V 5 bases and J 6 bases; bases outside gene matches: 6. The CDR3 is made up of 14 amino acids. Germline V gene sequence: CDR1 SGHTA, CDR2 FQGNSA. CDR3 residues: CASSGRGGDDTQYF. DNA for the CDR3: TGTGCCAGCAGCGGGCGGGGGGGCGACGATACGCAGTATTTT. The whole variable domain, filled in from reference TRBV7-2 and TRBJ2-3, reads GAGVSQSPSNKVTEKGKDVELRCDPISGHTALYWYRQSLGQGLEFLIYFQGNSAPDKSGLPSDRFSAERTGGSVSTLTIQRTQQEDSAVYLCASSGRGGDDTQYFGPGTRLTVL.

This clonotype was counted between two and nine times. The CDR3 region is CASSLGPGEGGFKEAFF. For the CDR3, the DNA is TGTGCCAGCAGCTTGGGGCCTGGCGAGGGCGGGTTTAAGGAGGCTTTCTTT. The rearrangement uses TRBV5-6 and TRBJ1-1; the D is unclear. CDR3 length equals 17 residues. Per the germline V gene, CDR1 is SGHDT and CDR2 is YYEEEE. V was cut by 0 bases and J by 11 bases, with 26 bases left in between.

The table lists this clonotype with many counts. This chain uses TRBV25-1 with TRBJ1-1; perhaps TRBD1 as D (5 bases). The germline V gene has CDR1 MGHDK and CDR2 SYGVNS. The length of the CDR3 is 15 residues. Trimming shortened V by 2 bases and J by 6 bases, and 16 bases separated the two germline ends. The CDR3 DNA reads TGTGCCAGCAGTGAACCTAGGGCAGGGCTTTCTGAAGCTTTCTTT. Its protein is CASSEPRAGLSEAFF. Combining the CDR3 with reference TRBV25-1 and TRBJ1-1 gives the whole variable domain EADIYQTPRYLVIGTGKKITLECSQTMGHDKMYWYQQDPGMELHLIHYSYGVNSTEKGDLSSESTVSRIRTEHFPLTLESARPSHTSQYLCASSEPRAGLSEAFFGQGTRLTVV.

This clonotype was found many times. The chain combines TRBV20-1 with TRBJ2-7; the match to TRBD1 covers 9 bases. The CDR3 totals 14 residues. V lost 6 bases, J lost 4 bases, and 10 bases stayed unmatched. Germline CDR1 DFQATT, CDR2 SNEGSKA (reference sequence). The CDR3 region is CSAHSDRGLYEQYF. DNA of the CDR3: TGCAGTGCCCACAGCGACAGGGGGTTGTACGAGCAGTACTTC.

The table lists this clonotype with many counts. The rearrangement links TRBV12-3 or TRBV12-4 to TRBJ1-1; D is ambiguous. The CDR3 covers 14 residues. Trimming shortened V by 2 bases and J by 2 bases, and 9 bases separated the two germline ends. The CDR3 coding sequence is TGTGCCAGCAGTTTATCCGACGGTAACACTGAAGCTTTCTTT. This sequence encodes CASSLSDGNTEAFF.

The V gene is TRBV23-1, the J gene TRBJ2-7; D remains ambiguous. TRBV23-1 is an ORF; its function is uncertain. V lost 4 bases and J lost 7, with 8 bases in between. The CDR3 covers 11 residues. The CDR3 region is CASSRLEEQYF. The CDR3 bases are TGCGCCAGCAGTCGCTTGGAAGAGCAGTACTTC.

This clonotype was counted ten times or more. This chain joins TRBV7-2 and TRBJ2-2; maybe TRBD2 (6 bases). The CDR3 consists of 16 residues. Trimming removed 5 bases from V and 4 bases from J, with 17 bases in between. CDR1 SGHTA and CDR2 FQGNSA come from the germline V gene. The CDR3 coding sequence is TGTGCCAGCAGCACACAAGCAGGGACTGGCACCGGGGAGCTGTTTTTT. Translated: CASSTQAGTGTGELFF. Supplemented by reference TRBV7-2 and TRBJ2-2, the full variable domain reads GAGVSQSPSNKVTEKGKDVELRCDPISGHTALYWYRQSLGQGLEFLIYFQGNSAPDKSGLPSDRFSAERTGGSVSTLTIQRTQQEDSAVYLCASSTQAGTGTGELFFGEGSRLTVL.

V is TRBV20-1 and J is TRBJ2-1, with 9 bases matching TRBD2. Per the germline V gene, CDR1 is DFQATT and CDR2 is SNEGSKA (reference sequence). The ends lost 0 bases at V and 8 bases at J; junction bases unmatched: 14. The CDR3 has 17 amino acids. The CDR3 coding sequence is TGCAGTGCTAGAGATCTTCTCGGCGGGAGGGCCAGCGATGAGCAGTTCTTC. Translated: CSARDLLGGRASDEQFF.

A single count supports this clonotype. A read error may explain this, as a much larger clone is one base away. This chain joins TRBV12-3 or TRBV12-4 and TRBJ1-2; possibly TRBD1 for D (5 bases). CDR3 length: 14 amino acids. The CDR3 DNA reads TGTGCCAGCAGTTTAGCGCTGGGGACCTATGGCTACTCCTTC. This codes for CASSLALGTYGYSF.

This chain connects TRBV28 to TRBJ2-3; D is tentatively TRBD1 or TRBD2 (5 bases each). V lost 5 bases, J lost 2 bases, and 11 bases lay in between. The CDR3 totals 14 residues. Germline V gives CDR1 MDHEN, CDR2 SYDVKM. The CDR3 sequence is CASSIAGATDTQYF. The CDR3 DNA reads TGTGCCAGCAGTATCGCCGGGGCCACAGATACGCAGTATTTT.

This clonotype was counted many times. This chain joins TRBV7-8 and TRBJ2-7; 9 nucleotides align to TRBD1. CDR3 length: 13 amino acids. Germline V gives CDR1 SGHVS, CDR2 FQNEAQ. V trimming: 9 bases; J trimming: 2 bases; junction bases outside the gene matches: 5. CDR3 coding DNA: TGTGCCAGTCAGGACAGGGGAACCTACGAGCAGTACTTC. Translation: CASQDRGTYEQYF. Drawing the rest from reference TRBV7-8 and TRBJ2-7, the complete variable domain is GAGVSQSPRYKVAKRGQDVALRCDPISGHVSLFWYQQALGQGPEFLTYFQNEAQLDKSGLPSDRFFAERPEGSVSTLKIQRTQQEDSAVYLCASQDRGTYEQYFGPGTRLTVT.

The V and J genes are TRBV5-1 and TRBJ2-7; 13 bases match TRBD2. The length of the CDR3 is 16 residues. CDR1 and CDR2 (germline): SGHRS, YFSETQ. The V gene end was trimmed by 3 bases and the J gene end by 5 bases; junction bases not matched to a gene: 8. Here the CDR3 reads CASSSGTSGALDEQYF. The CDR3 nucleotides read TGCGCCAGCAGCTCCGGGACTAGCGGGGCCCTTGACGAGCAGTACTTC.